This paragraph reports one T cell receptor beta chain. The antigen is not known. The data belong to a study of T cells in localized non-small cell lung cancer. Broader study findings: Uninvolved adjacent lung, not tumor, had the highest T cell clonality. Of the top 100 tumor clones, median around 60 were in adjacent lung, approximately 29 among its top 100. Because only a single region of the tumor was sequenced, heterogeneity remains possible.

CDR1 and CDR2 (germline): SQVTM, ANQGSEA. The V end lost 2 bases, the J end lost 5 bases, and 9 bases lay between the germline ends. CDR3 length: 13 residues. Here immunoSEQ multiplex PCR was the method, and the copy in TCRdb shows in-frame clones only, minus some. The sample shows 100,000 or so clones, roughly 90% of them seen only once. The V and J genes are TRBV29-1 and TRBJ2-2; D may be TRBD1 (5 bases). The clonotype was recovered from a woman aged 35 to 75 with stage II squamous cell lung carcinoma. The sample consisted of PBMCs, taken before any cancer treatment. The CDR3 nucleotides read TGCAGCGTTGAAAGCCAGGGAACCGGGGAGCTGTTTTTT. Translated, it gives CSVESQGTGELFF.